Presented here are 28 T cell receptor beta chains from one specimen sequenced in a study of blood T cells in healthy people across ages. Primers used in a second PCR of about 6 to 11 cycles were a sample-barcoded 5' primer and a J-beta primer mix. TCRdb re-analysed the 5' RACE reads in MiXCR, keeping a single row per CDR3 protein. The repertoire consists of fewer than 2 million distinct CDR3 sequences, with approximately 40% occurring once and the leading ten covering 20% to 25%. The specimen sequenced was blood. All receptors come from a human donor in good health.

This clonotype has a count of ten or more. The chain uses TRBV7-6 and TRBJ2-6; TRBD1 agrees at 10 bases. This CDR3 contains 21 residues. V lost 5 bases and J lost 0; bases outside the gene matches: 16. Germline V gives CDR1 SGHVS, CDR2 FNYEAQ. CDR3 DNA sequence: TGTGCCAGCAGCCCCGGTGTTCGTGACAGGGGGCTCGGCTCTGGGGCCAACGTCCTGACTTTC. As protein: CASSPGVRDRGLGSGANVLTF.

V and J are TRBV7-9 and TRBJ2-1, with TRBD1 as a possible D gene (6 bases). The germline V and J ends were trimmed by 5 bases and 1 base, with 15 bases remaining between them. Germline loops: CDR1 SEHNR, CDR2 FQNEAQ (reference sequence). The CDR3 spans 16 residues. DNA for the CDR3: TGTGCCAGCAGCGTTAGCGCAGGGGTATCCTACAATGAGCAGTTCTTC. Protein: CASSVSAGVSYNEQFF.

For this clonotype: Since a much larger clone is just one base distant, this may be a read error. Here the CDR3 DNA reads TGTACCAGCAGTTTAAAACCGTCCGGCTCCTATAATTCACCCCTCCACTTT. Translation: CTSSLKPSGSYNSPLHF. This chain links TRBV28 with TRBJ1-6, with D unclear. The CDR3 is made up of 17 amino acids. Looked up from germline, CDR1 is MDHEN and CDR2 is SYDVKM.

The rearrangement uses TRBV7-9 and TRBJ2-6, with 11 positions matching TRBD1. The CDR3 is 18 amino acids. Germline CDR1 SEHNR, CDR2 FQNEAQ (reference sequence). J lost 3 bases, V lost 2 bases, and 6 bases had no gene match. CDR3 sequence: CASSLPKGQGVGANVLTF. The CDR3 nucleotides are TGTGCCAGCAGCTTACCGAAGGGACAGGGGGTTGGGGCCAACGTCCTGACTTTC.

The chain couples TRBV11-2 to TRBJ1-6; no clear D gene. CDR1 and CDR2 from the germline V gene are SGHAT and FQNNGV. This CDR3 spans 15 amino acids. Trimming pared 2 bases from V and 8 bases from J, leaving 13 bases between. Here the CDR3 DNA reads TGTGCCAGCAGCTTATTAGGCAGCGACGATTCACCCCTCCACTTT. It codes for CASSLLGSDDSPLHF.

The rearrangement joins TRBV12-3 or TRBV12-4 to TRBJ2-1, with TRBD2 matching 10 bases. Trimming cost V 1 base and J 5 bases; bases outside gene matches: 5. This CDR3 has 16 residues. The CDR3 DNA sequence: TGTGCCAGCAGTTTAGTGGGTAGCGGGGGGAACAATGAGCAGTTCTTC. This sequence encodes CASSLVGSGGNNEQFF.

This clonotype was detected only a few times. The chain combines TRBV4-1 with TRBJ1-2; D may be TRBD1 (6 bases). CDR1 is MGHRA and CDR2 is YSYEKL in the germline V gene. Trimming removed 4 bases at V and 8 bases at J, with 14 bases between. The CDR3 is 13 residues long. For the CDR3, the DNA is TGCGCCAGCAGCCTCTGGACAGTTGGAGGCTACACCTTC. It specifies CASSLWTVGGYTF.

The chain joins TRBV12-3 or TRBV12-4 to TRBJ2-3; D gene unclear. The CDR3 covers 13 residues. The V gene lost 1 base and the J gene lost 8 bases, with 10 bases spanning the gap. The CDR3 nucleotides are TGTGCCAGCAGTTTAGGGGGTACTCGTACGCAGTATTTT. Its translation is CASSLGGTRTQYF.

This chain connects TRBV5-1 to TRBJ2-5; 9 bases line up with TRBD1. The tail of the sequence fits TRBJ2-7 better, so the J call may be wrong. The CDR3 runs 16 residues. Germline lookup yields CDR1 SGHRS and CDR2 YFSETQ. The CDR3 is CASSLEGRGTGLEQYF. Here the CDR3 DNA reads TGCGCCAGCAGCTTGGAGGGCAGAGGGACAGGGCTCGAGCAGTACTTC.

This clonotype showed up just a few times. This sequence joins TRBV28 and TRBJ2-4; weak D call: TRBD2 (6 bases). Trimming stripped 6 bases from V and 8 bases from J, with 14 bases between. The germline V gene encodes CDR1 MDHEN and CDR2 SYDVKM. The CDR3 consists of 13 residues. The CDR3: CASRDLRRDIQYF. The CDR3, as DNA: TGTGCCAGCAGGGACCTAAGGAGGGACATTCAGTACTTC. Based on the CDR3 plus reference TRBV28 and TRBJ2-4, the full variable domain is DVKVTQSSRYLVKRTGEKVFLECVQDMDHENMFWYRQDPGLGLRLIYFSYDVKMKEKGDIPEGYSVSREKKERFSLILESASTNQTSMYLCASRDLRRDIQYFGAGTRLSVL.

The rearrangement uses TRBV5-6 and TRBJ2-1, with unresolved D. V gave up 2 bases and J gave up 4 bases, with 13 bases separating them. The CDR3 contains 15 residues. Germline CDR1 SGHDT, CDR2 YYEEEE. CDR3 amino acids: CASSLGTDLYNEQFF. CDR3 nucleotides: TGTGCCAGCAGCTTAGGAACCGATTTATACAATGAGCAGTTCTTC. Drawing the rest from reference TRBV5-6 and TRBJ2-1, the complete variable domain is DAGVTQSPTHLIKTRGQQVTLRCSPKSGHDTVSWYQQALGQGPQFIFQYYEEEERQRGNFPDRFSGHQFPNYSSELNVNALLLGDSALYLCASSLGTDLYNEQFFGPGTRLTVL.

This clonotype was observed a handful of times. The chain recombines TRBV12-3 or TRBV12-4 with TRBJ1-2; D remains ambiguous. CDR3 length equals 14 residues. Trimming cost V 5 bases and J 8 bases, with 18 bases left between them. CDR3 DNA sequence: TGTGCCAGCAGTCTCCTTGGGCTCCTGGACGGCTACACCTTC. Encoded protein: CASSLLGLLDGYTF.

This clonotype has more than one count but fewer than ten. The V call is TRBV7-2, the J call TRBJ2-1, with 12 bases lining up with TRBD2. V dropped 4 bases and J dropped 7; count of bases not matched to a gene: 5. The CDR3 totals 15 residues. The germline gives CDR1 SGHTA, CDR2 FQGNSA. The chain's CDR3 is CASSSTSGGWNEQFF. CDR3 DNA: TGTGCCAGCAGCTCGACTAGCGGGGGTTGGAATGAGCAGTTCTTC.

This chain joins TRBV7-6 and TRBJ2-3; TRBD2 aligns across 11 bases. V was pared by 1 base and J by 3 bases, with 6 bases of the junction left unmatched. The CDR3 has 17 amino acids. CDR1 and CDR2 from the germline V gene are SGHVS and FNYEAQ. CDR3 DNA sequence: TGTGCCAGCAGCTTAGGACTAGCGGGGAGGAGGACAGATACGCAGTATTTT. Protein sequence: CASSLGLAGRRTDTQYF.

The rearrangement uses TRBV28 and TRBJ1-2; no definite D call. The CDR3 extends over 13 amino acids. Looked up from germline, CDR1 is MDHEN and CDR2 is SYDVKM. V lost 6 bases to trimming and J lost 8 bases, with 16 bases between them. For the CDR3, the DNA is TGTGCCAGCAGCCTCTCCCCACAGAGCGGCTACACCTTC. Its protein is CASSLSPQSGYTF.

CDR3 in DNA: TGCGCCAGCAGCCTTGACAGGGGCGCCCGTGAAAAACTGTTTTTT. It codes for CASSLDRGAREKLFF. V gene TRBV5-1 combines with J gene TRBJ1-4; 8 bases match TRBD1. The length of the CDR3 is 15 residues. Germline trimming cut 4 bases from V and 7 bases from J; bases unmatched to any gene: 9. CDR1 and CDR2 (germline): SGHRS, YFSETQ.

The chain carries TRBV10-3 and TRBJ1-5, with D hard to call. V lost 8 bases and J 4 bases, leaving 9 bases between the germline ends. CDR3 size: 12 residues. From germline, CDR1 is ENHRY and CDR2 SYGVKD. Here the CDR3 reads CAIGPVNQPQHF. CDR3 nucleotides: TGTGCCATCGGTCCCGTTAATCAGCCCCAGCATTTT.

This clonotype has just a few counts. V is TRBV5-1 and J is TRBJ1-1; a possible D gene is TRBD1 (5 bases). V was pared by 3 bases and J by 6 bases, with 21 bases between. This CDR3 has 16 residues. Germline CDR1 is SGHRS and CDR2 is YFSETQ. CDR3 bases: TGCGCCAGCAGCTCCGAAGTTCAGGGAGGGACGCCTGAAGCTTTCTTT. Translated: CASSSEVQGGTPEAFF.

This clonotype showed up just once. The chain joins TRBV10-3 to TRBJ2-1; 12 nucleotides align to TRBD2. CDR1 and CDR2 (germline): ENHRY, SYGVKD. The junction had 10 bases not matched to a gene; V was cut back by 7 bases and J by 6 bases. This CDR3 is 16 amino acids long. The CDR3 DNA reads TGTGCCATCACCAGACTAGCGGGAGTGGGACGCAATGAGCAGTTCTTC. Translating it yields CAITRLAGVGRNEQFF.

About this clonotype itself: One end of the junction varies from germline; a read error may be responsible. The CDR3 DNA sequence: TGTACCAGCAGTTTTACCAGCAACTACGAGCAGTACTTC. It yields the protein CTSSFTSNYEQYF. The rearrangement links TRBV12-3 or TRBV12-4 to TRBJ2-7; no clear D gene. The CDR3 contains 13 residues.

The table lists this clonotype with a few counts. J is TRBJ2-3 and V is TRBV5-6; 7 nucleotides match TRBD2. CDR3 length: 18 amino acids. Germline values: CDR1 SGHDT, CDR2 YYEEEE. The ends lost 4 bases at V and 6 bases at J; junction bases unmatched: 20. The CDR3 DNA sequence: TGTGCCAGCAGCCCTATAACGAAATGGGGGGGAAACACTGATACGCAGTATTTT. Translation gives CASSPITKWGGNTDTQYF.

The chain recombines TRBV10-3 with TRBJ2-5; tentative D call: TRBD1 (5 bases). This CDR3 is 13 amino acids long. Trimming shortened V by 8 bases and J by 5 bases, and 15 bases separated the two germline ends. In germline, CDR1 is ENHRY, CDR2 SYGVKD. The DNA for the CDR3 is TGTGCCATCTCCGTCAGGGCCTACGAGACCCAGTACTTC. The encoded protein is CAISVRAYETQYF.

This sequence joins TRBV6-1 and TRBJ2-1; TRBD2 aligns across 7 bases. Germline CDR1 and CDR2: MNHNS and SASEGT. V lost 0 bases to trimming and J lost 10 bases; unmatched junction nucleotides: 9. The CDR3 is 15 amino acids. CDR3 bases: TGTGCCAGCAGTGAAGCGATCTCGCGACTAGCAGAGCAGTTCTTC. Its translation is CASSEAISRLAEQFF.

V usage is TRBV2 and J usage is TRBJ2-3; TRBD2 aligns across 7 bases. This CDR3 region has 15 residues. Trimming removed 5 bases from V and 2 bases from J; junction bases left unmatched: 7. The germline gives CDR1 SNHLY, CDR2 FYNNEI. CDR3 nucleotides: TGTGCCAGCAGTCCCCTGGGGGGGGACACAGATACGCAGTATTTT. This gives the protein CASSPLGGDTDTQYF.

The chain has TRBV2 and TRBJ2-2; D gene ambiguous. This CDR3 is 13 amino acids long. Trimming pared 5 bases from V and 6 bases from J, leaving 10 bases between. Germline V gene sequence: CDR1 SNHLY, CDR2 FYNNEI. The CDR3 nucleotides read TGTGCCAGCAGTCCTGGGATCGCCGGGGAGCTGTTTTTT. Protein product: CASSPGIAGELFF.

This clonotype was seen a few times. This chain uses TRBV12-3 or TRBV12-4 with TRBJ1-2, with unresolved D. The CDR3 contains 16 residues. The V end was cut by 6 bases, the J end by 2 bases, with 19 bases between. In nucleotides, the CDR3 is TGTGCCAGCAGCCCTGGTGGGGTGGGGAGGAACTATGGCTACACCTTC. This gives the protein CASSPGGVGRNYGYTF.

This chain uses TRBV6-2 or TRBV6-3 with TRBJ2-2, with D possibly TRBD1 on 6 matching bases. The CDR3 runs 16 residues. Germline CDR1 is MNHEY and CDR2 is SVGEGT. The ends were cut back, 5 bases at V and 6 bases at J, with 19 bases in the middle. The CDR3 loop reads CASSPNWGQSAGELFF. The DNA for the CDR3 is TGTGCCAGCAGTCCGAACTGGGGGCAATCGGCCGGGGAGCTGTTTTTT.

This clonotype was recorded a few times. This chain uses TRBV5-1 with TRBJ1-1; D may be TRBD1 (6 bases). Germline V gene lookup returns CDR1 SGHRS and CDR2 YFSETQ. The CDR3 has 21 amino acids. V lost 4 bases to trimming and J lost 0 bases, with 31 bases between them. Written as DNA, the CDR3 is TGCGCCAGCAGCGTTGGGTATTTCCGGGACACCAGGCTAAGATTGAACACTGAAGCTTTCTTT. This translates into CASSVGYFRDTRLRLNTEAFF.